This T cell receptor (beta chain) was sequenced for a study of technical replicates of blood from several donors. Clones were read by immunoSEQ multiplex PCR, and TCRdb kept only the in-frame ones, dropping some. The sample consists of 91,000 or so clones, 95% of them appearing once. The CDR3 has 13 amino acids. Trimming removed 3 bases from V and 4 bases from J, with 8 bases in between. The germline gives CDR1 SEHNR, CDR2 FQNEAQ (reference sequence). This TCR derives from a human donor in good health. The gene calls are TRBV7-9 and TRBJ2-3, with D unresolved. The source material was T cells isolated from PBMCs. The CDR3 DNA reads TGTGCCAGCAGCTTGGCGGCATCAGATACGCAGTATTTT. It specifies CASSLAASDTQYF.